Sequencing of this T cell receptor (beta chain) was carried out in a study of STAT5B mutations in CD4+ large granular lymphocyte leukemia. As to this clone: Its target is unknown.

Sequencing was at survey level. Libraries were prepared by immunoSEQ multiplex PCR; TCRdb keeps only in-frame clonotypes and omits some of them. The profile covers about 30,000 clones, with 71% appearing a single time and about 0.45% taken by the ten largest. Broader study findings: Top patient clones used TRBV06 genes more often: 8/27 versus 2/35 in controls.

Trimming removed 1 base at V and 4 bases at J, with 9 bases between. Germline CDR1 is SGHRS and CDR2 is YFSETQ. CDR3 length equals 13 residues. The TCR originated in a human donor in good health. The sequencing input was CD4+ T cells from blood buffy coats. The chain has TRBV5-1 and TRBJ2-7, with a weak D call TRBD2 (5 bases). CDR3 in amino acids: CASSLLRGYEQYF. Written as DNA, the CDR3 is TGCGCCAGCAGCTTGTTACGGGGATACGAGCAGTACTTC.